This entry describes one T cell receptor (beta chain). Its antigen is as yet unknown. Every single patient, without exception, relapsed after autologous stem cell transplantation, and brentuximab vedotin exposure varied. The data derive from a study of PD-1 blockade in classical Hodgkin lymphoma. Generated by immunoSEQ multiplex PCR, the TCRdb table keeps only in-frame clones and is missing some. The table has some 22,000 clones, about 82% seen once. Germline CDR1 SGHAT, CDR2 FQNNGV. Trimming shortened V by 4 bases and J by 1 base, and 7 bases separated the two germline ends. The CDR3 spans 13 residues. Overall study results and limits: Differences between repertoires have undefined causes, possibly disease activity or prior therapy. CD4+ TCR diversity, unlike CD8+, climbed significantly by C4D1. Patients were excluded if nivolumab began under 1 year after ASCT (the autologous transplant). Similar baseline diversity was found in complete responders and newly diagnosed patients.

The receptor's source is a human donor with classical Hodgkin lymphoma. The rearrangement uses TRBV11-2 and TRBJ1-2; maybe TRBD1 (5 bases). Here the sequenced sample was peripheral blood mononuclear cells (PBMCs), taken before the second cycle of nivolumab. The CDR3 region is CASSSGYNYGYTF. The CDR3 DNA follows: TGTGCCAGCAGCTCAGGGTATAACTATGGCTACACCTTC.